This entry describes one T cell receptor beta chain. This record comes from a study of T cells in Graves' hyperthyroidism and ophthalmopathy. RNA transcripts were the template for amplifying TCR beta CDR3 regions. TCR CDR3 regions were first amplified by RT-PCR with HTBI primers. TCRdb independently ran MiXCR on the multiplex PCR reads; one entry per CDR3 protein. The sample consists of around 690,000 distinct CDR3 sequences, roughly 17% of them appearing once. Germline lookup yields CDR1 MGHRA and CDR2 YSYEKL. The CDR3 is made up of 14 amino acids. V lost 4 bases and J lost 2, with 11 bases in between.

The chain has TRBV4-1 and TRBJ1-1, with a possible D match to TRBD1 (6 bases). The specimen was blood. The receptor comes from a man aged 50 to 60 with Graves' hyperthyroidism. The CDR3 DNA sequence: TGCGCCAGCAGCCCGCCAGGGGACAACACTGAAGCTTTCTTT. It encodes CASSPPGDNTEAFF.